Each of the 24 T cell receptor beta chains below was sequenced from the same sample in a study of blood T cell repertoires in COVID-19. Profiling relied on immunoSEQ multiplex PCR, and the TCRdb table lists in-frame clones only, not all of them. The sample contains just under 65,000 clones, approximately 80% of which appear only once. Specimen: peripheral blood. These TCRs come from a man between 60 and 70 years old with COVID-19, enrolled during active disease.

The J gene is TRBJ1-2, the V gene TRBV5-6; 7 bases are shared with TRBD1. Per the germline V gene, CDR1 is SGHDT and CDR2 is YYEEEE. V was clipped by 4 bases and J by 7 bases; unmatched bases: 7. The CDR3 is 13 amino acids. The CDR3 region has the DNA TGTGCCAGCAGCATCGACAGGGCGGGTGGCTACACCTTC. It encodes CASSIDRAGGYTF.

V usage is TRBV6-6 and J usage is TRBJ2-5; no clear D. In germline, CDR1 is MNHNY, CDR2 SVGAGI (reference sequence). The CDR3 is 11 residues long. Trimming removed 7 bases at V and 2 bases at J, with 5 bases between. The CDR3 nucleotides are TGTGCCAGCACGTCGCAAGAGACCCAGTACTTC. Translation: CASTSQETQYF.

CDR3 in DNA: TGTGCCACGTCCCGGGACTTTAATGAAAAACTGTTTTTT. This encodes CATSRDFNEKLFF. V usage is TRBV19 and J usage is TRBJ1-4, with a tentative D call TRBD1 (5 bases). V lost 10 bases, J lost 4 bases, and 13 bases lay in between. The CDR3 spans 13 residues. Germline V lookup: CDR1 LNHDA, CDR2 SQIVND (reference sequence).

The CDR3 DNA reads as TGCACCAGCAGCCTCCCCGACAGGGTCTACGAGCAGTACTTC. It codes for CTSSLPDRVYEQYF. The gene calls are TRBV1 and TRBJ2-7; the table names TRBD1, a call not compared with the DNA. TRBV1 is a pseudogene locus. There are 14 residues in the CDR3.

This clone has a handful of counts. V is TRBV11-2 and J is TRBJ1-3; D unresolved. Germline loops: CDR1 SGHAT, CDR2 FQNNGV. The CDR3 runs 15 residues. V gave up 3 bases and J gave up 0 bases, with 9 bases separating them. CDR3 nucleotides: TGTGCCAGCAGCTTCCCGGGGTACTCTGGAAACACCATATATTTT. The encoded protein is CASSFPGYSGNTIYF.

The V gene is TRBV5-1, the J gene TRBJ1-5; 8 nucleotides line up with TRBD1. Germline assignment: CDR1 SGHRS and CDR2 YFSETQ. This CDR3 is 14 amino acids long. J gave up 7 bases and V 4 bases, and 7 bases lay outside the gene matches. This CDR3 reads CASSPLQGAQPQHF. The CDR3 DNA is TGCGCCAGCAGCCCCCTCCAGGGGGCCCAGCCCCAGCATTTT.

This rearrangement joins TRBV6-5 to TRBJ1-1; no reliable D call. V dropped 6 bases and J dropped 1 base, with 9 bases sitting between them. Germline CDR1 and CDR2: MNHEY and SVGAGI. The CDR3 is made up of 13 amino acids. The DNA of the CDR3 is TGTGCCAGCAGGGCTGGCTGGAACACTGAAGCTTTCTTT. It yields the protein CASRAGWNTEAFF.

CDR3 in amino acids: CASSLFSGRGETQYF. The DNA for the CDR3 is TGTGCCAGCAGTTTATTTTCTGGAAGGGGAGAGACCCAGTACTTC. The chain couples TRBV28 to TRBJ2-5, with a tentative D call TRBD1 (5 bases). This CDR3 contains 15 residues. V lost 1 base, J lost 4 bases, and 13 bases lay in between. The V gene's germline CDR1 is MDHEN and CDR2 SYDVKM.

The gene calls are TRBV6-5 and TRBJ2-4; D gene ambiguous. The CDR3 runs to 15 residues. Trimming pared 7 bases from V and 0 bases from J, leaving 13 bases between. Germline V lookup: CDR1 MNHEY, CDR2 SVGAGI. The CDR3 region is CASTEESGAKNIQYF. In DNA form, the CDR3 reads TGTGCCAGCACCGAAGAGTCGGGAGCCAAAAACATTCAGTACTTC.

This clone was observed a single time. The rearrangement links TRBV30 to TRBJ1-3; 9 bases line up with TRBD1. This CDR3 has 15 amino acids. V lost 4 bases to trimming and J lost 1 base; unmatched junction nucleotides: 5. Germline V gives CDR1 GTSNPN, CDR2 SVGIG (reference sequence). CDR3 loop: CAWKIQGASGNTIYF. The CDR3 coding sequence is TGTGCCTGGAAGATACAGGGGGCTTCTGGAAACACCATATATTTT.

This sequence joins TRBV15 and TRBJ1-2; tentatively, D is TRBD1 (5 bases). The germline V gene has CDR1 LNHNV and CDR2 YYDKDF (reference sequence). The CDR3 runs 13 residues. V dropped 1 base and J dropped 6 bases, with 9 bases sitting between them. Here the CDR3 DNA reads TGTGCCACCAGCAGAGTGGGAGGGGATGGCTACACCTTC. Translating gives CATSRVGGDGYTF.

The V call is TRBV28, the J call TRBJ1-5; TRBD1 matches 10 bases. The CDR3 totals 16 residues. Losses at the gene ends were 6 bases for V and 4 bases for J; bases not matched to a gene: 9. Germline V gene lookup returns CDR1 MDHEN and CDR2 SYDVKM. The CDR3 coding sequence is TGTGCCAGCAGGATCATAGGGACAGGGGAAAATCAGCCCCAGCATTTT. Residues: CASRIIGTGENQPQHF.

The chain is built from TRBV5-6 and TRBJ2-7, with TRBD1 identical over 7 bases. Germline CDR1 SGHDT, CDR2 YYEEEE. This CDR3 region has 13 residues. V was clipped by 5 bases and J by 3 bases; unmatched bases: 5. This CDR3 reads CASRSRDSYEQYF. CDR3 nucleotides: TGTGCCAGCAGGTCCCGGGACAGCTACGAGCAGTACTTC.

This clone occurred once. The V call is TRBV11-3, the J call TRBJ2-5; 9 bases align to TRBD2. The CDR3 loop spans 17 amino acids. V shed 5 bases, J shed 5 bases, and the junction held 15 bases outside the gene matches. From germline, CDR1 is SGHNT and CDR2 YENEEA. For the CDR3, the DNA is TGTGCCAGCAGCCCCGGGTTTTCGCGGGAGGGCCGGGAGACCCAGTACTTC. Translated: CASSPGFSREGRETQYF.

V usage is TRBV4-2 and J usage is TRBJ2-5, with D uncertain. Germline values: CDR1 LGHNA, CDR2 YNFKEQ. The germline V and J ends were trimmed by 0 bases and 3 bases, with 8 bases remaining between them. This CDR3 contains 14 residues. The chain's CDR3 is CASSQEYSKETQYF. As DNA, the CDR3 is TGTGCCAGCAGCCAAGAATACAGTAAAGAGACCCAGTACTTC.

This sequence joins TRBV11-2 and TRBJ2-1, with D tentatively TRBD2 (5 bases). The CDR3 totals 12 residues. The germline V gene encodes CDR1 SGHAT and CDR2 FQNNGV. V shed 4 bases and J shed 4 bases, with 5 bases lying between them. The CDR3 loop is CASSSGYNEQFF. The CDR3 DNA reads TGTGCCAGCAGCTCGGGATACAATGAGCAGTTCTTC.

V usage is TRBV7-2 and J usage is TRBJ2-1, with 9 bases lining up with TRBD2. Per the germline V gene, CDR1 is SGHTA and CDR2 is FQGNSA. Trimming cost V 2 bases and J 7 bases; bases outside gene matches: 6. The CDR3 has 15 amino acids. CDR3 bases: TGTGCCAGCAGCTTACTGCGGGAGGGCGGGAATGAGCAGTTCTTC. The encoded protein is CASSLLREGGNEQFF. The full variable domain, rest sourced from reference TRBV7-2 and TRBJ2-1, is GAGVSQSPSNKVTEKGKDVELRCDPISGHTALYWYRQSLGQGLEFLIYFQGNSAPDKSGLPSDRFSAERTGGSVSTLTIQRTQQEDSAVYLCASSLLREGGNEQFFGPGTRLTVL.

The genes are TRBV30 and TRBJ2-1; tentatively, D is TRBD1 (5 bases). CDR1 GTSNPN and CDR2 SVGIG come from the germline V gene (reference sequence). The CDR3 loop spans 10 amino acids. The V end lost 6 bases, the J end lost 9 bases, and 9 bases lay between the germline ends. CDR3 in amino acids: CACLGAEQFF. CDR3 nucleotide sequence: TGTGCCTGTCTTGGGGCTGAGCAGTTCTTC.

This clone was observed a handful of times. This chain links TRBV5-1 with TRBJ2-7, with 14 nucleotides matching TRBD2. V gave up 1 base and J gave up 5 bases; unmatched junction bases: 2. This CDR3 comprises 15 residues. Germline-derived CDR1 and CDR2 are SGHRS and YFSETQ. The CDR3 here is CASSLWTSGGHEQYF. Written as DNA, the CDR3 is TGCGCCAGCAGCTTGTGGACTAGCGGGGGGCACGAGCAGTACTTC.

This chain joins TRBV3-1 (or the pseudogene TRBV3-2) and TRBJ2-7; 12 nucleotides align to TRBD1. V shed 1 base and J 6 bases; nucleotides not matched to a gene: 7. Germline V CDR1 and CDR2: LGHDT, YNNKEL (reference sequence). This CDR3 has 16 residues. The DNA for the CDR3 is TGTGCCAGCAGCCAAGGCAGGGGGACAGGGGGCTCCGAGCAGTACTTC. Translation gives CASSQGRGTGGSEQYF.

Only a few counts were recorded for this clone. V is TRBV15 and J is TRBJ2-1, with D perhaps TRBD2 (6 bases). CDR3 length: 13 residues. With 8 bases removed from V and 3 bases from J, the gap between germline ends came to 11 bases. Germline loops: CDR1 LNHNV, CDR2 YYDKDF (reference sequence). CDR3 loop: CATGRLVYNEQFF. The CDR3 DNA sequence: TGTGCCACCGGAAGACTAGTCTACAATGAGCAGTTCTTC.

The chain has TRBV6-1 and TRBJ2-7, with D possibly TRBD2 on 5 matching bases. This CDR3 is 15 amino acids long. Germline V gene data show CDR1 as MNHNS and CDR2 as SASEGT. V shed 0 bases and J shed 2 bases, with 11 bases lying between them. The CDR3: CASSEADSQTYEQYF. The CDR3, as DNA: TGTGCCAGCAGTGAAGCGGACTCGCAGACCTACGAGCAGTACTTC.

The rearrangement joins TRBV3-1 (or the pseudogene TRBV3-2) to TRBJ1-1; D is unresolved. The CDR3 covers 12 residues. V shed 6 bases and J shed 1 base, with 6 bases lying between them. CDR1 is LGHDT, CDR2 YNNKEL, per germline (reference sequence). CDR3 in DNA: TGTGCCAGCAGTGCGAGGAACACTGAAGCTTTCTTT. Translating gives CASSARNTEAFF.

This chain links TRBV11-2 with TRBJ2-7; the match to TRBD2 covers 9 bases. CDR3 size: 19 residues. The ends lost 5 bases at V and 0 bases at J; junction bases unmatched: 17. The germline CDR1 and CDR2 sequences are SGHAT and FQNNGV. The CDR3 sequence is CASSPFPQLAGISSYEQYF. Here the CDR3 DNA reads TGTGCCAGCAGCCCCTTCCCCCAACTAGCGGGTATTAGCTCCTACGAGCAGTACTTC.